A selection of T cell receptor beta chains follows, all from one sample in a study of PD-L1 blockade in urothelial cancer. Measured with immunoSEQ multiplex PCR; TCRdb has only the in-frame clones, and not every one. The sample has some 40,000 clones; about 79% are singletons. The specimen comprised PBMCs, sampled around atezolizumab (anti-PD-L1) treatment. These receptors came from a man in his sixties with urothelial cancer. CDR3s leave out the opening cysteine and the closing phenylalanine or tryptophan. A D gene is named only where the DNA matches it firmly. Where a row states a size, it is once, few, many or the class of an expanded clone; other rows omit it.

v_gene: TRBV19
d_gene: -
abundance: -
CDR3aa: ASSIDPRTGRGNQPQH

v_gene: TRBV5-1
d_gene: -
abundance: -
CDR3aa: ASSLFWGGNTEAF

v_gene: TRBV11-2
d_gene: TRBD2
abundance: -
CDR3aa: ASSSPDIGGARGTNEQF

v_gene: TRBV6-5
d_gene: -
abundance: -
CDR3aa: ASSPGWEGRAF

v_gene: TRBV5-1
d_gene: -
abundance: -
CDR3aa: ASSLGDRNTIY

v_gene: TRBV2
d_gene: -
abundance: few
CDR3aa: ASTLGRDQPQH

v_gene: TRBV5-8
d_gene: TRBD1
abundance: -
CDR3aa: ASRKRQGAYEQY

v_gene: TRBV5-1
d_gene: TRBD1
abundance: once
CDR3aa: ASSLAGTGSTEAF

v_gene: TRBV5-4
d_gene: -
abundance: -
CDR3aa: ASSLRDSGNTIY

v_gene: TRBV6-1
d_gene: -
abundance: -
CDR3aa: ASSEEGRSSPLH

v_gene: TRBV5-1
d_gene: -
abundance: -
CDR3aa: ASSLLGQDYGYT

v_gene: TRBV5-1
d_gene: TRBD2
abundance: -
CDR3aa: ASSLEGTSDTDTQY

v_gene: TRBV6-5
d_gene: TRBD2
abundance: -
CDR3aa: ASSYSGSGGETQY

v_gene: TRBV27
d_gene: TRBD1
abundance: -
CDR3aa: ASSSSGTGVFRDYGYT

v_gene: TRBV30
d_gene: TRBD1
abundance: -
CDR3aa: ALDRGRNTEAF

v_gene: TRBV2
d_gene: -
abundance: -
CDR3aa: ASSPGQGSRYNEQF

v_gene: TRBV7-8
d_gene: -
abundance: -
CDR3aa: ASSLEAGANYGYT

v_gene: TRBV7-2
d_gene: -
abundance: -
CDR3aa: ASSPVGLASTDTQY

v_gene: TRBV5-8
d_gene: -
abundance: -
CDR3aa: ASSLAEGNTGELF

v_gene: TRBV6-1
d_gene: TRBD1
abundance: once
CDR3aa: ASSSRDRVNEQF

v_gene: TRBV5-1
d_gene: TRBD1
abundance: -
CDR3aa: ASSSRQGRNSPLH

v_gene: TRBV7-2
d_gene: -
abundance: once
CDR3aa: ASSSRDSNSGNTIY

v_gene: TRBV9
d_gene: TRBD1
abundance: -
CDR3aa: ASSPGTVNNEQF

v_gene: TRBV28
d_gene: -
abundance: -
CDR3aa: ASSLPLTGSGNTIY

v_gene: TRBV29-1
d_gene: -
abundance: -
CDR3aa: SVAGTSST

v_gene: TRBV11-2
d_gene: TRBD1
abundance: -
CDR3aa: ASSPTRTGWTEAF

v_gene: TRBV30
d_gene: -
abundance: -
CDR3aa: AWSVGAQPYEQY

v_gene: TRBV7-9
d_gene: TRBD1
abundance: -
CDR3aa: ASSAFDRGENNEQF

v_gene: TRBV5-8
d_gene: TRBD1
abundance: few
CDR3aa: ASTTLRDRGSYEQY

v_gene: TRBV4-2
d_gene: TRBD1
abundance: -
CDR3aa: ASSQPGGHYGYT

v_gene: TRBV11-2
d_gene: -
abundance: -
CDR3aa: ASSRLEASGNTIY

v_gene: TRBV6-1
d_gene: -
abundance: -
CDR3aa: ASNQGIRNQPQH

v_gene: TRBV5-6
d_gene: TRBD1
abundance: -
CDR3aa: ASSLAGTGNSPLH

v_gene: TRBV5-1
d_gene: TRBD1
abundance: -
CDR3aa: ASSPRDSQETQY

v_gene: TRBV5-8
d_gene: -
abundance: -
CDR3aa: ASSLDRENYEQY

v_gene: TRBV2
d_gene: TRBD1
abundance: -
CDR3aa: ASDTGENTGELF

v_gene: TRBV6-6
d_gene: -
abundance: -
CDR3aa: ASKGGAGNEQF

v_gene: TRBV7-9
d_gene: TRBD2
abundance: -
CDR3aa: ASNWDYGTDTQY

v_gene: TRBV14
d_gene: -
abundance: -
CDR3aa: ASSQDWGTHYEQY

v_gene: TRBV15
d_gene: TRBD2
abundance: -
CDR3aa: ATSRRGLGLGTDTQY

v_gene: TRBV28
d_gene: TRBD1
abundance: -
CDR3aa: ASSEGGQGVYGYT

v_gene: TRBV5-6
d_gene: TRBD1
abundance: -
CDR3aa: ASSFPGQGPREQY

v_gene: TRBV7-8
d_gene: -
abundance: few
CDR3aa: ASSSWEGDTEAF

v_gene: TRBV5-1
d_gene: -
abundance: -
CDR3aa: ASSLVETNTGELF

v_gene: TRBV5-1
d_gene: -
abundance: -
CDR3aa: ASSFTVNTEAF

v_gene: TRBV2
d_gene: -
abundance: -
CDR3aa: ASKFSGNTEAF

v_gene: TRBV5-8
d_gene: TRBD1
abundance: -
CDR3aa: ASSLRTGGSRTEAF

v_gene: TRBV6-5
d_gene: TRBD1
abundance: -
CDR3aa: ASSYAGTGNQPQH

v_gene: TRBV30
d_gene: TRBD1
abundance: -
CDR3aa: AWNGQGDTIY

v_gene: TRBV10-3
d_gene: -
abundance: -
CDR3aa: AIRRQTEAF

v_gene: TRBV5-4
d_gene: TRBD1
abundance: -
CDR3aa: ASSVLGQGSYEQY